This TCR beta chain originates from a study of blood T cell repertoires in COVID-19. Germline V lookup: CDR1 MDHEN, CDR2 SYDVKM. The V segment lost 5 bases and the J segment 7 bases; nucleotides outside the gene matches: 9. The CDR3 length is 16 residues. The method was immunoSEQ multiplex PCR; TCRdb's version includes in-frame clones alone and lacks a portion of them. The data contain 150,000 to 200,000 clones, about 85% of them seen just once; the ten biggest clones take up 7.5% to 10%. This clone was found a few times. This receptor was taken from a woman older than 75 with acute or convalescent COVID-19. This chain connects TRBV28 to TRBJ1-6, with 9 bases fitting TRBD1. Sequenced: peripheral blood. The CDR3 DNA follows: TGTGCCAGCAGTACACCCGGGACAGGGACCAATTCACCCCTCCACTTT. It codes for CASSTPGTGTNSPLHF.